The entry below gives a single T cell receptor (beta chain) sequence along with its context. The germline gives CDR1 SGHVS, CDR2 FQNEAQ. V lost 1 base and J lost 5; bases outside the gene matches: 7. The CDR3 has 15 residues. The data were produced by immunoSEQ multiplex PCR, yet TCRdb's version contains in-frame clones alone and is incomplete. The data contain 2 million or so clones, 90% to 95% of them singletons. This entry is derived from a study of shared clonotypes between healthy human individuals. The clonotype originates from a man between 18 and 35 years old in good health. The material sequenced was naive CD4+ T cells sorted from blood. Subset of the sample: CD45RA+ positively selected. The rearrangement uses TRBV7-8 and TRBJ2-5; 7 nucleotides align to TRBD2. CDR3 sequence: CASSLGGGVFETQYF. As DNA, the CDR3 is TGTGCCAGCAGCTTAGGGGGGGGTGTATTCGAGACCCAGTACTTC.